A single sample is the source of the 26 T cell receptor beta chains below, sequenced in a study of blood T cell repertoires in COVID-19. The data were produced by immunoSEQ multiplex PCR, yet TCRdb's version contains in-frame clones alone and is incomplete. The sample yields about 57,000 clones, 82% seen once. Sequencing input: peripheral blood. These receptor sequences come from a woman aged 60-75 years with acute or convalescent COVID-19.

The gene calls are TRBV29-1 and TRBJ2-7; D uncertain. The ends were cut back, 7 bases at V and 4 bases at J, with 17 bases in the middle. CDR1 and CDR2 (germline): SQVTM, ANQGSEA. This CDR3 has 13 amino acids. The DNA for the CDR3 is TGCAGCGCACTCCTTTCTCTGTCGTACGAGCAGTACTTC. Its protein is CSALLSLSYEQYF.

This chain connects TRBV3-1 (or the pseudogene TRBV3-2) to TRBJ2-5; the match to TRBD2 covers 7 bases. This CDR3 has 16 residues. Germline values: CDR1 LGHDT, CDR2 YNNKEL (reference sequence). V lost 2 bases and J lost 0; bases outside the gene matches: 6. The CDR3: CASSQPAGSYQETQYF. The CDR3 region has the DNA TGTGCCAGCAGCCAACCAGCGGGGTCGTACCAAGAGACCCAGTACTTC.

The V call is TRBV7-9, the J call TRBJ2-7; TRBD2 agrees at 9 bases. V trimming: 1 base; J trimming: 0 bases; junction bases outside the gene matches: 7. This CDR3 is 17 amino acids long. Per the germline V gene, CDR1 is SEHNR and CDR2 is FQNEAQ (reference sequence). CDR3 in amino acids: CASSLVSGGAYSYEQYF. The CDR3 bases are TGTGCCAGCAGCTTAGTTAGCGGGGGAGCCTACTCCTACGAGCAGTACTTC.

The chain employs TRBV20-1 and TRBJ1-5; a weak D match, TRBD1 (6 bases). The CDR3 is made up of 13 amino acids. Germline CDR1 is DFQATT and CDR2 is SNEGSKA (reference sequence). V lost 3 bases to trimming and J lost 5 bases, with 11 bases between them. The CDR3 DNA is TGCAGTGCTAGTGGTCAGGGGCATCAGCCCCAGCATTTT. The encoded protein is CSASGQGHQPQHF.

On this clone itself: Other DNA sequences from this sample encode an identical CDR3 as well. J is TRBJ2-1 and V is TRBV10-3; 12 bases line up with TRBD2. This CDR3 is 14 amino acids long. Germline CDR1 is ENHRY and CDR2 is SYGVKD. Trimming cost V 6 bases and J 4 bases; bases outside gene matches: 1. CDR3 in amino acids: CAIRTSGGYNEQFF. Here the CDR3 DNA reads TGTGCCATCAGGACTAGCGGGGGATACAATGAGCAGTTCTTC.

This rearrangement joins TRBV10-1 to TRBJ1-2, with a weak D call TRBD1 (5 bases). Germline-derived CDR1 and CDR2 are WNHNN and SYGVQD (reference sequence). Trimming removed 4 bases from V and 7 bases from J, with 10 bases in between. CDR3 length: 12 residues. The CDR3 coding sequence is TGCGCCAGCAGTGGACAGTGGGGTGGCTACACCTTC. Encoded protein: CASSGQWGGYTF.

The chain is built from TRBV11-2 and TRBJ1-1, with D perhaps TRBD1 (6 bases). The CDR3 loop spans 13 amino acids. Looked up from germline, CDR1 is SGHAT and CDR2 is FQNNGV. Trimming took 5 bases from V and 1 from J, leaving 8 bases between them. The CDR3 DNA reads as TGTGCCAGCAGCCTACAGGGGAACACTGAAGCTTTCTTT. Its translation: CASSLQGNTEAFF.

In this sample, this clone turned up a few times. The chain recombines TRBV3-1 (or the pseudogene TRBV3-2) with TRBJ1-6; possible D gene TRBD1, 5 bases. CDR3 length: 14 residues. Trimming cost V 0 bases and J 10 bases, with 10 bases left between them. Germline V gives CDR1 LGHDT, CDR2 YNNKEL (reference sequence). CDR3 DNA: TGTGCCAGCAGCCAAGATGATGGGGGGTCACCCCTCCACTTT. Its translation: CASSQDDGGSPLHF.

The chain couples TRBV2 to TRBJ1-6, with 11 bases aligning to TRBD1. With V trimmed by 10 bases and J by 9 bases, 8 bases remained unmatched. The CDR3 extends over 14 amino acids. The V gene's germline CDR1 is SNHLY and CDR2 FYNNEI. The CDR3 coding sequence is TGTGCCACTCAACGGGACAGGGGGTTTTCACCCCTCCACTTT. The encoded protein is CATQRDRGFSPLHF.

This rearrangement joins TRBV24-1 to TRBJ2-2; D is perhaps TRBD2 (6 bases). CDR1 is KGHDR, CDR2 SFDVKD, per germline. V was cut by 4 bases and J by 2 bases, with 22 bases left in between. The CDR3 has 19 amino acids. CDR3 nucleotide sequence: TGTGCCACCAGTGACCCACTTAGCCCCACAGCGGGCAACACCGGGGAGCTGTTTTTT. Translating gives CATSDPLSPTAGNTGELFF.

This chain's CDR3 is CASREADQETQYF. For the CDR3, the DNA is TGCGCCAGCAGGGAAGCGGATCAAGAGACCCAGTACTTC. The J gene is TRBJ2-5, the V gene TRBV4-1; D may be TRBD2 (5 bases). The CDR3 spans 13 residues. Trimming shortened V by 6 bases and J by 2 bases, and 10 bases separated the two germline ends. Germline CDR1 MGHRA, CDR2 YSYEKL.

This chain links TRBV7-2 with TRBJ2-7; TRBD2 is a possible D gene (6 bases). This CDR3 spans 14 amino acids. The V end lost 4 bases, the J end lost 3 bases, and 13 bases lay between the germline ends. Germline V lookup: CDR1 SGHTA, CDR2 FQGNSA. The CDR3: CASSSAGTRYEQYF. CDR3 bases: TGTGCCAGCAGCTCGGCGGGAACGCGCTACGAGCAGTACTTC.

The chain joins TRBV5-6 to TRBJ2-2; 9 bases fit TRBD1. The junction had 6 bases not matched to a gene; V was cut back by 5 bases and J by 1 base. CDR1 and CDR2 from the germline V gene are SGHDT and YYEEEE. This CDR3 is built from 16 residues. For the CDR3, the DNA is TGTGCCAGCAGTCGGGGGACAGGGAGGAACACCGGGGAGCTGTTTTTT. It encodes CASSRGTGRNTGELFF.

V and J are TRBV7-2 and TRBJ2-7; perhaps TRBD2 as D (5 bases). The CDR3 contains 13 residues. In germline, CDR1 is SGHTA, CDR2 FQGNSA. V lost 1 base and J 6 bases, leaving 10 bases between the germline ends. CDR3 coding DNA: TGTGCCAGCAGCTTAGACCGGGGATCCGAGCAGTACTTC. It is translated as CASSLDRGSEQYF.

This chain links TRBV12-3 or TRBV12-4 with TRBJ1-2; 7 bases line up with TRBD1. The CDR3 consists of 12 residues. The ends lost 5 bases at V and 8 bases at J; junction bases unmatched: 5. In DNA, the CDR3 is TGTGCCAGCAGTCAACAGGGGTCGGGCTACACCTTC. Translating it yields CASSQQGSGYTF.

As regards this clone: The sample holds other DNA sequences that translate to the same CDR3. The V gene is TRBV5-1, the J gene TRBJ2-2, with D maybe TRBD1 (8 bases). Germline CDR1 is SGHRS and CDR2 is YFSETQ. With 4 bases removed from V and 0 bases from J, the gap between germline ends came to 16 bases. The CDR3 spans 17 residues. The CDR3 sequence: CASSVNRGGPNTGELFF. CDR3 DNA sequence: TGCGCCAGCAGCGTCAACAGGGGGGGTCCGAACACCGGGGAGCTGTTTTTT.

The chain carries TRBV7-9 and TRBJ2-1, with D possibly TRBD2 on 5 matching bases. Germline V gene sequence: CDR1 SEHNR, CDR2 FQNEAQ (reference sequence). V dropped 3 bases and J dropped 7 bases, with 13 bases sitting between them. CDR3 length: 14 amino acids. The CDR3 is CASSFLNSGNEQFF. The CDR3 DNA reads TGTGCCAGCAGCTTCCTAAACTCGGGAAATGAGCAGTTCTTC.

This chain links TRBV18 with TRBJ1-4; a weak D match, TRBD1 (5 bases). V lost 2 bases and J lost 8, with 12 bases in between. Germline loops: CDR1 KGHSH, CDR2 LQKENI. The CDR3 runs to 14 residues. The CDR3 region has the DNA TGTGCCAGCTCACCAACGGGACTGGGGGAAAAACTGTTTTTT. Translating it yields CASSPTGLGEKLFF.

The chain is built from TRBV30 and TRBJ1-2; D remains ambiguous. The CDR3 sequence is 13 residues long. Germline assignment: CDR1 GTSNPN and CDR2 SVGIG (reference sequence). Trimming left V 0 bases short and J 10 bases short, with 15 bases between. CDR3 nucleotide sequence: TGTGCCTGGAGTGTCGGTGGGCGAGTAGACTACACCTTC. It codes for CAWSVGGRVDYTF.

This chain uses TRBV7-2 with TRBJ1-1, with TRBD1 as a possible D gene (6 bases). The V end lost 5 bases, the J end lost 4 bases, and 8 bases lay between the germline ends. Germline CDR1 and CDR2: SGHTA and FQGNSA. The CDR3 loop spans 12 amino acids. The CDR3: CASSPDSTEAFF. CDR3 coding DNA: TGTGCCAGCAGCCCGGACAGCACTGAAGCTTTCTTT.

The genes are TRBV5-5 and TRBJ2-7; D is possibly TRBD1 (5 bases). The CDR3 sequence is 15 residues long. With 0 bases removed from V and 2 bases from J, the gap between germline ends came to 12 bases. Germline assignment: CDR1 SGHKS and CDR2 YYEKEE (reference sequence). The CDR3 loop is CASSLAMGQAYEQYF. DNA for the CDR3: TGTGCCAGCAGCTTGGCCATGGGGCAGGCCTACGAGCAGTACTTC.

This chain links TRBV6-1 with TRBJ1-5, with D perhaps matching TRBD1 (5 bases). Germline V gene sequence: CDR1 MNHNS, CDR2 SASEGT. This CDR3 has 16 residues. Trimming left V 2 bases short and J 0 bases short, with 11 bases between. The CDR3 DNA follows: TGTGCCAGCAGTGAAAGGGTCGGGGGTAGCAATCAGCCCCAGCATTTT. This codes for CASSERVGGSNQPQHF.

The CDR3 DNA follows: TGTGCCAGCAGCTTGAATTCAGGGAATGAGCAGTTCTTC. Protein: CASSLNSGNEQFF. J is TRBJ2-1 and V is TRBV5-6; a weak D match, TRBD1 (5 bases). The CDR3 runs to 13 residues. V gave up 1 base and J gave up 7 bases, with 9 bases separating them. Germline V lookup: CDR1 SGHDT, CDR2 YYEEEE.

This clone was found once. The J gene is TRBJ1-1, the V gene TRBV25-1, with TRBD1 matching over 8 bases. J gave up 10 bases and V 4 bases, and 5 bases lay outside the gene matches. This CDR3 has 12 residues. Germline V gene lookup returns CDR1 MGHDK and CDR2 SYGVNS. The CDR3 spells CASSAGQGRAFF. Written as DNA, the CDR3 is TGTGCCAGCAGTGCCGGACAGGGTAGAGCTTTCTTT.

The chain uses TRBV21-1 and TRBJ2-7; the D call in the table, TRBD2, was not verified against the DNA. TRBV21-1 is noted as a pseudogene. This CDR3 comprises 16 residues. Here the CDR3 DNA reads TGTGCCAGCAGCAGGGCCGGACTAGCGGGGGGCTACGAGCAGTACTTC. As protein: CASSRAGLAGGYEQYF.

The chain has TRBV5-4 and TRBJ2-2; D not certain. The CDR3 is 14 residues long. Trimming stripped 5 bases from V and 6 bases from J, with 14 bases between. Germline lookup yields CDR1 SGHNT and CDR2 YYREEE (reference sequence). The CDR3 loop is CASSTVGSAGELFF. As DNA, the CDR3 is TGTGCCAGCAGTACCGTCGGGTCGGCCGGGGAGCTGTTTTTT.